This record concerns one T cell receptor (beta chain) sequence. What it binds is unknown. The source of the sample is a study of cytomegalovirus exposure and HLA in healthy donors. Study outcomes and limitations: Compared with the approximately 680-donor mean, an Asian-associated ancestry cluster reportedly had fewer N-insertions, according to a later analysis. The authors confirmed in vitro that three CMV-associated chains were specific for CMV antigens.

This CDR3 contains 13 residues. The germline CDR1 and CDR2 sequences are SGDLS and YYNGEE. Trimming removed 0 bases at V and 8 bases at J, with 11 bases between. PCR used 60 Vbeta primers and 13 Jbeta primers. Authors' processing steps: Later analysis identified roughly 84 million unique TCR beta chains, approximately 11 million shared. Some clones are missing from TCRdb's copy, which holds only in-frame ones; the method was immunoSEQ multiplex PCR. The DNA was the basis for D and trimming; V, J and clone size are from that table. The data hold about 140,000 clones, with about 80% observed a single time.

This rearrangement joins TRBV9 to TRBJ1-2; D might be TRBD1 (6 bases). The receptor's source is a male donor in good health and CMV-seropositive. The specimen was PBMCs. CDR3 nucleotides: TGTGCCAGCAGCGTAGAGGGGGTGAGCGGCTACACCTTC. Protein product: CASSVEGVSGYTF.